The 25 T cell receptor beta chains below all came from one sample that was sequenced in a study of CD8+ T cells in alopecia areata. TCR sequencing used cDNA made by reverse transcription of extracted RNA. Only in-frame clones appear in the TCRdb table, and some are missing; sequencing was by immunoSEQ multiplex PCR. The sample holds about 180,000 clones; approximately 62% are singletons and the top ten take more than 1.5%. Sequences were derived from CD4+ T cells sorted from blood, sampled at week 0. These receptors originate from a human donor with alopecia areata.

The chain recombines TRBV6-5 with TRBJ1-2, with D perhaps matching TRBD1 (5 bases). The CDR3 extends over 16 amino acids. V gave up 0 bases and J gave up 0 bases, with 11 bases separating them. Germline values: CDR1 MNHEY, CDR2 SVGAGI. The CDR3 DNA sequence: TGTGCCAGCAGTTACTCGGCGGCGGGGGCTAACTATGGCTACACCTTC. It specifies CASSYSAAGANYGYTF.

This chain uses TRBV6-1 with TRBJ2-7; 7 nucleotides agree with TRBD2. The CDR3 consists of 15 residues. Germline trimming cut 5 bases from V and 3 bases from J; bases unmatched to any gene: 10. CDR1 and CDR2 from the germline V gene are MNHNS and SASEGT. The CDR3 coding sequence is TGTGCCAGCAGTTCCTTTCTCCAGCGGGGCTACGAGCAGTACTTC. Protein: CASSSFLQRGYEQYF.

The V call is TRBV7-2, the J call TRBJ2-2; 9 nucleotides line up with TRBD1. CDR1 and CDR2 from the germline V gene are SGHTA and FQGNSA. V gave up 8 bases and J gave up 5 bases; unmatched junction bases: 6. There are 14 residues in the CDR3. Written as DNA, the CDR3 is TGTGCCAGCCTTGGACAGGGGAGGACCGGGGAGCTGTTTTTT. This gives the protein CASLGQGRTGELFF.

This rearrangement joins TRBV29-1 to TRBJ1-1; 8 bases agree with TRBD1. The V and J ends lost 7 bases and 10 bases, in that order; junction bases with no gene match: 11. The CDR3 spans 12 residues. CDR1 is SQVTM and CDR2 is ANQGSEA in the germline V gene. The CDR3 loop is CSAEGDRLGAFF. The DNA for the CDR3 is TGCAGCGCTGAGGGGGACAGGCTGGGAGCTTTCTTT.

The chain joins TRBV5-1 to TRBJ2-5, with 10 bases lining up with TRBD2. Germline assignment: CDR1 SGHRS and CDR2 YFSETQ. V lost 4 bases and J lost 3; bases outside the gene matches: 15. The length of the CDR3 is 18 residues. The CDR3 loop is CASSLPSILTSGEETQYF. DNA for the CDR3: TGCGCCAGCAGCCTCCCTAGTATACTAACTAGCGGGGAAGAGACCCAGTACTTC. The full variable domain, in which reference TRBV5-1 and TRBJ2-5 provide the parts outside the CDR3, is KAGVTQTPRYLIKTRGQQVTLSCSPISGHRSVSWYQQTPGQGLQFLFEYFSETQRNKGNFPGRFSGRQFSNSRSEMNVSTLELGDSALYLCASSLPSILTSGEETQYFGPGTRLLVL.

This clone was found once. The same CDR3 can be traced to other DNA sequences in this sample. V and J are TRBV30 and TRBJ1-5, with D possibly being TRBD1 (6 bases). This CDR3 is built from 14 residues. Germline CDR1 is GTSNPN and CDR2 is SVGIG (reference sequence). V was trimmed by 0 bases and J by 7 bases, leaving 13 bases between them. Written as DNA, the CDR3 is TGTGCCTGGAGTGTGCGGGGAGGGGGGCAGCCCCAGCATTTT. Protein product: CAWSVRGGGQPQHF. The full variable domain, completed using reference TRBV30 and TRBJ1-5, is SQTIHQWPATLVQPVGSPLSLECTVEGTSNPNLYWYRQAAGRGLQLLFYSVGIGQISSEVPQNLSASRPQDRQFILSSKKLLLSDSGFYLCAWSVRGGGQPQHFGDGTRLSIL.

This clone was counted between two and nine times. This chain links TRBV19 with TRBJ1-1, with D hard to call. Germline lookup yields CDR1 LNHDA and CDR2 SQIVND (reference sequence). V gave up 8 bases and J gave up 5 bases, with 9 bases separating them. The CDR3 covers 11 residues. DNA of the CDR3: TGTGCCAGTGGTACAGCTACTGAAGCTTTCTTT. Translation: CASGTATEAFF.

This clone was detected only once. This chain links TRBV29-1 with TRBJ1-2; the D gene is possibly TRBD1 (5 bases). Trimming took off 0 bases at V and 3 bases at J, with 14 bases between the two ends. The CDR3 sequence is 15 residues long. Germline V gives CDR1 SQVTM, CDR2 ANQGSEA. The CDR3 protein is CSVEDPGSFDYGYTF. CDR3 coding DNA: TGCAGCGTTGAAGATCCAGGGTCTTTCGACTATGGCTACACCTTC.

This rearrangement joins TRBV7-2 to TRBJ2-1; 11 positions agree with TRBD2. Germline V lookup: CDR1 SGHTA, CDR2 FQGNSA. CDR3 size: 18 residues. V gave up 4 bases and J gave up 4 bases; unmatched junction bases: 12. CDR3 in DNA: TGTGCCAGCAGCTCTCTAGCGGGGGGCTTCCCGAAGTACAATGAGCAGTTCTTC. It specifies CASSSLAGGFPKYNEQFF.

This clone has more than one count but fewer than ten. CDR3 nucleotide sequence: TGTGCCACCAGCCTTACAGGGGGATCCCGTGGCTACACCTTC. Translating it yields CATSLTGGSRGYTF. The V gene is TRBV15, the J gene TRBJ1-2; 8 bases match TRBD1. Losses at the gene ends were 5 bases for V and 7 bases for J; bases not matched to a gene: 9. The CDR3 contains 14 residues. In germline, CDR1 is LNHNV, CDR2 YYDKDF (reference sequence).

This chain links TRBV15 with TRBJ1-2, with TRBD1 matching over 8 bases. The V gene's germline CDR1 is LNHNV and CDR2 YYDKDF (reference sequence). The CDR3 is made up of 15 amino acids. V lost 3 bases, J lost 8 bases, and 11 bases stayed unmatched. The CDR3 loop is CATSRPGTGVGGYTF. As DNA, the CDR3 is TGTGCCACCAGCAGGCCCGGGACAGGCGTCGGGGGCTACACCTTC.

Note on this clone: Other nucleotide sequences from this sample produce the same CDR3. The rearrangement joins TRBV15 to TRBJ2-5; D gene unclear. The V gene lost 0 bases and the J gene lost 4 bases, with 9 bases spanning the gap. The germline CDR1 and CDR2 sequences are LNHNV and YYDKDF (reference sequence). This CDR3 is 14 amino acids long. CDR3 protein: CATSRDSRRETQYF. As DNA, the CDR3 is TGTGCCACCAGCAGAGATAGTAGGAGAGAGACCCAGTACTTC.

The chain is built from TRBV19 and TRBJ2-1, with D hard to call. Trimming left V 5 bases short and J 0 bases short, with 11 bases between. Germline V gives CDR1 LNHDA, CDR2 SQIVND (reference sequence). This CDR3 has 15 residues. CDR3 bases: TGTGCCAGTAGTCCCGACCGGAGCTCCTACAATGAGCAGTTCTTC. Translated: CASSPDRSSYNEQFF.

The chain recombines TRBV30 with TRBJ1-1; D gene ambiguous. V was pared by 0 bases and J by 3 bases, with 5 bases between. This CDR3 spans 12 amino acids. Germline CDR1 reads GTSNPN; CDR2 reads SVGIG (reference sequence). The CDR3 sequence is CAWSVTHTEAFF. Written as DNA, the CDR3 is TGTGCCTGGAGTGTAACGCACACTGAAGCTTTCTTT.

The chain has TRBV7-9 and TRBJ1-2; maybe TRBD1 (5 bases). This CDR3 has 13 amino acids. Looked up from germline, CDR1 is SEHNR and CDR2 is FQNEAQ (reference sequence). Trimming removed 5 bases from V and 4 bases from J, with 11 bases in between. This chain's CDR3 is CASSQGQAYGYTF. CDR3 coding DNA: TGTGCCAGCAGCCAGGGCCAGGCCTATGGCTACACCTTC.

This clone turned up a few times. The rearrangement joins TRBV29-1 to TRBJ1-2; perhaps TRBD1 as D (6 bases). The CDR3 runs 12 residues. The ends were cut back, 5 bases at V and 10 bases at J, with 17 bases in the middle. CDR1 is SQVTM, CDR2 ANQGSEA, per germline. The CDR3 loop reads CSVRQAGKDYTF. CDR3 sequence (DNA): TGCAGCGTTCGACAGGCTGGAAAGGACTACACCTTC. The variable domain in full, with the rest retrieved from reference TRBV29-1 and TRBJ1-2, is SAVISQKPSRDICQRGTSLTIQCQVDSQVTMMFWYRQQPGQSLTLIATANQGSEATYESGFVIDKFPISRPNLTFSTLTVSNMSPEDSSIYLCSVRQAGKDYTFGSGTRLTVV.

This rearrangement joins TRBV1 to TRBJ1-5. TRBV1 is designated a pseudogene. The CDR3 sequence is 17 residues long. CDR3 nucleotides: TGCACCAGCAGCCAAGAGAACTTCTTCCAGCCAAATCAGCCCCAGCATTTT. Translation: CTSSQENFFQPNQPQHF.

This clone was observed a few times. This chain joins TRBV29-1 and TRBJ2-7; no clear D gene. Deletions cut 7 bases from V and 6 bases from J, with 10 bases between. The germline gives CDR1 SQVTM, CDR2 ANQGSEA. The CDR3 has 10 residues. The CDR3: CSAPGIEQYF. The CDR3 DNA sequence: TGCAGCGCCCCTGGGATCGAGCAGTACTTC.

This clone was observed a few times. The gene calls are TRBV4-3 and TRBJ1-2; TRBD1 is a possible D gene (5 bases). Germline V gene data show CDR1 as LGHNA and CDR2 as YSLEER. The CDR3 runs 14 residues. V was pared by 0 bases and J by 4 bases, with 9 bases between. This CDR3 is CASSQDRASYGYTF. In DNA, the CDR3 is TGCGCCAGCAGCCAAGACAGGGCCTCCTATGGCTACACCTTC.

The chain combines TRBV18 with TRBJ2-1; weak D call: TRBD2 (6 bases). The CDR3 loop spans 15 amino acids. V lost 0 bases and J lost 5, with 11 bases in between. Germline loops: CDR1 KGHSH, CDR2 LQKENI. This CDR3 reads CASSPPRGRHNEQFF. CDR3 nucleotides: TGTGCCAGCTCACCACCGCGGGGAAGACACAATGAGCAGTTCTTC.

This chain links TRBV30 with TRBJ1-1; D not certain. Germline CDR1 GTSNPN, CDR2 SVGIG (reference sequence). Trimming took off 0 bases at V and 8 bases at J, with 10 bases between the two ends. The CDR3 extends over 12 amino acids. CDR3 region: CAWSVLSPEAFF. The DNA of the CDR3 is TGTGCCTGGAGTGTATTAAGTCCCGAAGCTTTCTTT.

This chain connects TRBV29-1 to TRBJ1-2; tentative D call: TRBD1 (5 bases). V was clipped by 8 bases and J by 3 bases, with 16 bases between them. The germline V gene has CDR1 SQVTM and CDR2 ANQGSEA. This CDR3 region has 13 residues. The CDR3 reads CSLGGTRDYGYTF. The CDR3 nucleotides are TGCAGCCTTGGAGGGACGAGGGACTATGGCTACACCTTC.

The rearrangement links TRBV2 to TRBJ1-1; TRBD1 agrees at 8 bases. Germline V gene data show CDR1 as SNHLY and CDR2 as FYNNEI. This CDR3 region has 13 residues. V trimming: 7 bases; J trimming: 4 bases; junction bases outside the gene matches: 5. The CDR3: CASTSTGGTEAFF. As DNA, the CDR3 is TGTGCCAGCACCTCAACAGGGGGCACTGAAGCTTTCTTT.

V is TRBV30 and J is TRBJ1-6, with D uncertain. Per germline, CDR1 GTSNPN and CDR2 SVGIG (reference sequence). There are 13 residues in the CDR3. V lost 1 base and J lost 14, with 15 bases in between. The CDR3 nucleotides read TGTGCCTGGAGTGCCTCAACTTCTGGGGCCCTCCACTTT. It is translated as CAWSASTSGALHF.

The rearrangement links TRBV5-1 to TRBJ1-6; D unclear. The CDR3 covers 13 residues. The V gene lost 3 bases and the J gene lost 8 bases, with 9 bases spanning the gap. CDR1 and CDR2 from the germline V gene are SGHRS and YFSETQ. The chain's CDR3 is CASSSERDSPLHF. The CDR3 DNA follows: TGCGCCAGCAGCTCCGAAAGAGATTCACCCCTCCACTTT.